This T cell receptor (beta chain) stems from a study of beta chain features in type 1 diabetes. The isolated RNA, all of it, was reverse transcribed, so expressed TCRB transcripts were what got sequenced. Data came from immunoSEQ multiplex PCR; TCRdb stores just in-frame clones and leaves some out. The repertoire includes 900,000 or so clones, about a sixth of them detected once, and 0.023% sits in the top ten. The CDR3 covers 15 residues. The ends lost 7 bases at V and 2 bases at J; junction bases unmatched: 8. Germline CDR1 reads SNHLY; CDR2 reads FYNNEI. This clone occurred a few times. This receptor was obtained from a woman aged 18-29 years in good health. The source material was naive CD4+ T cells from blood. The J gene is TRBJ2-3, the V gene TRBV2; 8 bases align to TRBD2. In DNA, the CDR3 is TGTGCCAGCACTCAGCGGGAGCGCATCACAGATACGCAGTATTTT. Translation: CASTQRERITDTQYF.